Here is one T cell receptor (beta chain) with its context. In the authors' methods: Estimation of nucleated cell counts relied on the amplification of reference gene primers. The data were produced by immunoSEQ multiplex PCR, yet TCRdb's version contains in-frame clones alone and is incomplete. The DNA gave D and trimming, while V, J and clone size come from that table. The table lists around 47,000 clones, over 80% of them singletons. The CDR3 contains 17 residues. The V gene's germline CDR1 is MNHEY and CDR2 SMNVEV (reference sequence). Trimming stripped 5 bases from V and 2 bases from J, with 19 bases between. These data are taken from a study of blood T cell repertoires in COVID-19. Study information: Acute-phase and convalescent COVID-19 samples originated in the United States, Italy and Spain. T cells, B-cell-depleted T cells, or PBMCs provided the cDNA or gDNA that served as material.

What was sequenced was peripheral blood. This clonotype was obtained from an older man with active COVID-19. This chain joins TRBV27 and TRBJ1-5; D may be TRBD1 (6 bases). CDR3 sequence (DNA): TGTGCCAGCAGTCCCGACCACAGGGTAGGTCGCAATCAGCCCCAGCATTTT. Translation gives CASSPDHRVGRNQPQHF.